These 17 T cell receptor beta chains came from one sample sequenced in a study of blood T cells in healthy people across ages. A J-beta primer mix and a sample-barcoded 5' primer were used in a second PCR of about 6 to 12 cycles. One entry per CDR3 protein, called by TCRdb with MiXCR from the 5' RACE reads. This sample has 1.5 million or so distinct CDR3 sequences, with roughly 40% found just once. The specimen was blood. Receptor source: a woman aged 18-30 years in good health.

The V and J genes are TRBV10-3 and TRBJ2-5, with D unclear. The V gene's germline CDR1 is ENHRY and CDR2 SYGVKD. The V gene lost 8 bases and the J gene lost 4 bases, with 11 bases spanning the gap. The CDR3 is 12 amino acids. The CDR3 reads CAISQLGETQYF. DNA for the CDR3: TGTGCCATCTCCCAGCTTGGAGAGACCCAGTACTTC.

This clonotype appeared a few times. The V call is TRBV28, the J call TRBJ1-2; D is unclear. This CDR3 spans 13 amino acids. V lost 6 bases and J lost 4, with 12 bases in between. Germline-derived CDR1 and CDR2 are MDHEN and SYDVKM. The CDR3 coding sequence is TGTGCCAGCAGGAGGGTAAAGTTCTATGGCTACACCTTC. It specifies CASRRVKFYGYTF.

Comments on this clonotype: A clone one base away is much larger, so this may be a read error. The chain recombines TRBV20-1 with TRBJ2-5; a weak D match, TRBD1 (5 bases). Trimming shortened V by 0 bases and J by 1 base, and 18 bases separated the two germline ends. The CDR3 runs 17 residues. The V gene's germline CDR1 is DFQATT and CDR2 SNEGSKA (reference sequence). CDR3 residues: CSARDWQGGRVQETQYF. The CDR3 DNA reads as TGCAGTGCTAGAGATTGGCAGGGTGGAAGAGTCCAAGAGACCCAGTACTTC.

V is TRBV21-1 and J is TRBJ1-5; the D call in the table, TRBD1, was not verified against the DNA. TRBV21-1 is classified as a pseudogene. The CDR3 length is 19 residues. The CDR3 protein is CASSNVPDSGFYGNQPQHF. The CDR3 nucleotides are TGTGCCAGCAGCAATGTTCCGGACTCAGGGTTCTATGGCAATCAGCCCCAGCATTTT.

This clonotype turned up a few times. The J gene is TRBJ2-1, the V gene TRBV3-1; D perhaps matches TRBD2 (5 bases). Trimming took off 4 bases at V and 6 bases at J, with 10 bases between the two ends. The CDR3 has 13 amino acids. Per the germline V gene, CDR1 is LGHDT and CDR2 is YNNKEL (reference sequence). The CDR3 DNA is TGTGCCAGCAGCCCCGGGAACACCAATGAGCAGTTCTTC. Translated: CASSPGNTNEQFF.

This clonotype was observed once. The chain carries TRBV19 and TRBJ2-1; D is possibly TRBD2 (6 bases). The V gene lost 5 bases and the J gene lost 8 bases, with 19 bases spanning the gap. The CDR3 length is 15 residues. Germline V lookup: CDR1 LNHDA, CDR2 SQIVND (reference sequence). The CDR3 DNA reads as TGTGCCAGTAGTCGGGGTGCGGGATGGGAGGATGAGCAGTTCTTC. Translated: CASSRGAGWEDEQFF.

The CDR3 loop is CASSPGGRVITDTQYF. Written as DNA, the CDR3 is TGTGCCAGCAGCCCTGGGGGCAGGGTAATCACAGATACGCAGTATTTT. The chain is built from TRBV7-3 and TRBJ2-3; D is perhaps TRBD1 (6 bases). Germline assignment: CDR1 SGHTA and CDR2 FQGTGA. This CDR3 is built from 16 residues. With 5 bases removed from V and 2 bases from J, the gap between germline ends came to 17 bases.

This clonotype occurred a few times. The V gene is TRBV29-1, the J gene TRBJ2-7, with TRBD1 matching 7 bases. CDR3 length equals 14 residues. Germline loops: CDR1 SQVTM, CDR2 ANQGSEA. The V and J ends lost 6 bases and 0 bases, in that order; junction bases with no gene match: 8. CDR3 DNA: TGCAGCGTCGAAACCGGGACAGCCTCCTACGAGCAGTACTTC. It yields the protein CSVETGTASYEQYF.

This chain joins TRBV7-9 and TRBJ2-2, with 14 nucleotides matching TRBD2. CDR3 length: 17 amino acids. The germline V gene has CDR1 SEHNR and CDR2 FQNEAQ (reference sequence). The J segment lost 5 bases and the V segment lost 4 bases, leaving 6 bases of the junction unmatched. This CDR3 reads CASSSGLAGVWTGELFF. In DNA form, the CDR3 reads TGTGCCAGCAGCTCGGGACTAGCGGGAGTTTGGACCGGGGAGCTGTTTTTT.

The chain employs TRBV18 and TRBJ2-4; D is perhaps TRBD2 (5 bases). The last part of the DNA fits TRBJ2-5 better; the J call may be wrong. The V gene's germline CDR1 is KGHSH and CDR2 LQKENI. CDR3 length: 15 residues. The CDR3 bases are TGTGCCAGCTCACCACCGGTACGGGGAAAGGAGACCCAGTACTTC. This translates into CASSPPVRGKETQYF.

In its sample, this clonotype was seen a few times. The chain joins TRBV11-2 to TRBJ2-7, with D uncertain. V was cut by 1 base and J by 4 bases, with 11 bases left in between. The CDR3 sequence is 14 residues long. Germline loops: CDR1 SGHAT, CDR2 FQNNGV. The CDR3 here is CASSLGSEVYEQYF. The CDR3 coding sequence is TGTGCCAGCAGCTTAGGCAGCGAAGTGTACGAGCAGTACTTC.

The rearrangement uses TRBV6-5 and TRBJ1-1; D remains ambiguous. Per the germline V gene, CDR1 is MNHEY and CDR2 is SVGAGI. The CDR3 totals 11 residues. The V end was cut by 7 bases, the J end by 5 bases, with 8 bases between. CDR3 sequence reads: CASIIRTEAFF. The CDR3 DNA follows: TGTGCCAGCATAATCCGGACTGAAGCTTTCTTT.

The chain uses TRBV27 and TRBJ1-2; 9 bases align to TRBD1. The CDR3 length is 14 residues. V was pared by 10 bases and J by 8 bases, with 14 bases of the junction left unmatched. Germline V gene sequence: CDR1 MNHEY, CDR2 SMNVEV (reference sequence). CDR3 protein: CATAPGQGSLGYTF. The CDR3, as DNA: TGTGCCACCGCCCCGGGACAGGGTTCTTTGGGCTACACCTTC.

Notes on this clonotype: A read error may be the cause here, since a much bigger clone is one base away. V is TRBV7-9 and J is TRBJ2-7; no definite D call. The V gene lost 1 base and the J gene lost 1 base, with 8 bases spanning the gap. The CDR3 sequence is 14 residues long. From germline, CDR1 is SEHNR and CDR2 FQNEAQ (reference sequence). Written as DNA, the CDR3 is TGTGCCAGCAGCTTAGGCCACGGATCCTACGAGCAGTACTTC. Amino acids: CASSLGHGSYEQYF.

The chain couples TRBV27 to TRBJ1-2; TRBD1 might be the D (5 bases). Germline loops: CDR1 MNHEY, CDR2 SMNVEV (reference sequence). V was pared by 5 bases and J by 4 bases, with 11 bases between. The CDR3 covers 13 residues. The CDR3 sequence: CASSSGTLYGYTF. The CDR3 DNA reads TGTGCCAGCAGTAGCGGGACTCTCTATGGCTACACCTTC.

This clonotype was seen more than once but under ten times. The genes are TRBV12-3 or TRBV12-4 and TRBJ1-2; D remains ambiguous. V was shortened by 6 bases and J by 5 bases, with 16 bases between the two germline ends. This CDR3 is built from 14 residues. The CDR3 sequence: CASSWGGSVYGYTF. The CDR3 DNA follows: TGTGCCAGCAGCTGGGGAGGGAGCGTATATGGCTACACCTTC.

This rearrangement joins TRBV6-6 to TRBJ2-5, with D unclear. This CDR3 is built from 16 residues. Germline CDR1 reads MNHNY; CDR2 reads SVGAGI (reference sequence). V was cut by 3 bases and J by 3 bases, with 17 bases left in between. The CDR3 loop is CASSYGPPRAKETQYF. DNA of the CDR3: TGTGCCAGCAGTTATGGCCCCCCCCGGGCGAAAGAGACCCAGTACTTC.